This T cell receptor (beta chain) stems from a study of blood T cell repertoires in COVID-19. Study-wide context: Italy, Spain and the United States were the sources of the convalescent and acute COVID-19 samples. T cells, B-cell-depleted T cells, or PBMCs provided the cDNA or gDNA that served as material.

V was trimmed by 6 bases and J by 5 bases, leaving 16 bases between them. The CDR3 consists of 15 residues. The germline V gene encodes CDR1 MDHEN and CDR2 SYDVKM. Enrollees, about 18 to 100 years old, lived in approximately 25 US areas. For recovered donors of Cohort 3, there were two negative PCRs, clearance, or symptom resolution. Generated by immunoSEQ multiplex PCR, the TCRdb table keeps only in-frame clones and is missing some. The sample has about 140,000 clones, about 87% seen once. This receptor was taken from a man in his sixties who had recovered from COVID-19. The chain joins TRBV28 to TRBJ1-4; D is unclear. Specimen: PBMCs or T cells enriched from blood (not recorded which). CDR3 sequence: CASSHSGILNEKLFF. The CDR3 bases are TGTGCCAGCAGCCACTCCGGGATTCTAAATGAAAAACTGTTTTTT. The whole variable domain, remainder taken from reference TRBV28 and TRBJ1-4, is DVKVTQSSRYLVKRTGEKVFLECVQDMDHENMFWYRQDPGLGLRLIYFSYDVKMKEKGDIPEGYSVSREKKERFSLILESASTNQTSMYLCASSHSGILNEKLFFGSGTQLSVL.